This T cell receptor beta chain was retrieved from a study of cytomegalovirus exposure and HLA in healthy donors. Study context: The 100 million to 120 million unique TCR beta sequences, from roughly 170 million T cells, were found by an earlier analysis.

As regards this clone: What it recognizes is unknown.

The PCR had 60 Vbeta and 13 Jbeta primers. Authors' methods: A later analysis counted 70 million to 85 million unique TCR beta chains, some 10 million shared. Assay used: immunoSEQ multiplex PCR; TCRdb lists only in-frame clones, some missing. From that table come the V and J calls and clone size; the DNA was used to work out D and trimming. The table shows about 160,000 clones, with approximately 86% occurring only once. General study results and limits: Another analysis was done later, and it associated around 16,000 TCR beta sequences with HLA alleles at 0.05 false discovery rate. CMV serostatus was the sole immune exposure information available.

CDR1 and CDR2 from the germline V gene are MNHNS and SASEGT. V was pared by 1 base and J by 0 bases, with 10 bases between. This CDR3 spans 16 amino acids. The origin of this receptor is a woman aged 18-35 years in good health and CMV-seronegative. Source material: PBMCs. The V call is TRBV6-1, the J call TRBJ2-1; D call uncertain. Here the CDR3 DNA reads TGTGCCAGCAGTGAAGAAGCGCAAAGCTCCTACAATGAGCAGTTCTTC. This sequence encodes CASSEEAQSSYNEQFF.